The rows below give T cell receptor beta chains drawn from one sample of a study of blood T cell repertoires in COVID-19. TCRdb's copy holds only in-frame clones and misses some; the assay was immunoSEQ multiplex PCR. The repertoire consists of tens of thousands of clones, with more than 80% occurring once and the leading ten covering 3% to 4.5%. Sample: PBMCs or T cells enriched from blood (not recorded which). The receptors here all came from a woman aged 40 to 55 with acute COVID-19. Each CDR3 is given with its conserved first and last residue. Each record gives: clone size, D gene, V gene, J gene, CDR3 DNA, CDR3 protein. D genes are given only for firm matches. The size field is filled for only some rows; it gives once, few, many or a size class.

abundance: -; d_gene: -; v_gene: TRBV9; j_gene: TRBJ1-4; CDR3nt: TGTGCCAGCAGCGCCAATAATGAAAAACTGTTTTTT; CDR3aa: CASSANNEKLFF
abundance: few; d_gene: -; v_gene: TRBV25-1; j_gene: TRBJ1-2; CDR3nt: TGTGCCAGCAGTGAATGGGGCAAGAAGGATGGCTACACCTTC; CDR3aa: CASSEWGKKDGYTF
abundance: -; d_gene: TRBD1; v_gene: TRBV11-2; j_gene: TRBJ2-3; CDR3nt: TGTGCCAGCAGCCCGTGGACAGGGGGCACAGATACGCAGTATTTT; CDR3aa: CASSPWTGGTDTQYF
abundance: few; d_gene: TRBD1; v_gene: TRBV29-1; j_gene: TRBJ2-4; CDR3nt: TGCAGCGCCGCGGGCGGACAGGGGAAAAACATTCAGTACTTC; CDR3aa: CSAAGGQGKNIQYF
abundance: -; d_gene: -; v_gene: TRBV7-2; j_gene: TRBJ2-7; CDR3nt: TGTGCCAGCAGCTTACAAGGACACTTATACGAGCAGTACTTC; CDR3aa: CASSLQGHLYEQYF
abundance: -; d_gene: TRBD1; v_gene: TRBV10-3; j_gene: TRBJ2-5; CDR3nt: TGTGCCATCAGTGAGTCTACAGGGGCCGAGACCCAGTACTTC; CDR3aa: CAISESTGAETQYF
abundance: -; d_gene: -; v_gene: TRBV5-1; j_gene: TRBJ1-6; CDR3nt: TGCGCCAGCAGCTTGGATGGCAGGGAACAATCACCCCTCCACTTT; CDR3aa: CASSLDGREQSPLHF
abundance: -; d_gene: -; v_gene: TRBV28; j_gene: TRBJ1-3; CDR3nt: TGTGCCAGCAGTCTCTTAGATAGCTCTGGAAACACCATATATTTT; CDR3aa: CASSLLDSSGNTIYF
abundance: -; d_gene: -; v_gene: TRBV14; j_gene: TRBJ2-5; CDR3nt: TGTGCCAGCAGCCAAGATCGTTACCGCGCCCAGTACTTC; CDR3aa: CASSQDRYRAQYF
abundance: -; d_gene: -; v_gene: TRBV6-1; j_gene: TRBJ2-1; CDR3nt: TGTGCCAGCAGTGAAGACCCCAGGGATTGGGTCCCCTTATACAATGAGCAGTTCTTC; CDR3aa: CASSEDPRDWVPLYNEQFF
abundance: once; d_gene: TRBD2; v_gene: TRBV7-9; j_gene: TRBJ2-7; CDR3nt: TGTGCCAGCAGCTTAGGGGGGGGACTAGGAGGGTACGAGCAGTACTTC; CDR3aa: CASSLGGGLGGYEQYF
abundance: -; d_gene: TRBD1; v_gene: TRBV20-1; j_gene: TRBJ1-2; CDR3nt: TGCAGTGCTAGTGGCCCGGGACAGGGTATCTCTAACTATGGCTACACCTTC; CDR3aa: CSASGPGQGISNYGYTF
abundance: -; d_gene: -; v_gene: TRBV14; j_gene: TRBJ1-1; CDR3nt: TGTGCCAGCAGCCGTGGCATGAACACTGAAGCTTTCTTT; CDR3aa: CASSRGMNTEAFF
abundance: -; d_gene: -; v_gene: TRBV27; j_gene: TRBJ2-6; CDR3nt: TGTGCCAGCAGTTTAGGAGGACCGAACTCTGGGGCCAACGTCCTGACTTTC; CDR3aa: CASSLGGPNSGANVLTF
abundance: -; d_gene: -; v_gene: TRBV4-2; j_gene: TRBJ1-2; CDR3nt: TGTGCCAGCAGCCAAGATCTCGGACAGTATGGCTACACCTTC; CDR3aa: CASSQDLGQYGYTF
abundance: -; d_gene: -; v_gene: TRBV4-2; j_gene: TRBJ1-6; CDR3nt: TGTGCCAGCAGCCGAGGTGCGGATTCACCCCTCCACTTT; CDR3aa: CASSRGADSPLHF
abundance: few; d_gene: -; v_gene: TRBV10-3; j_gene: TRBJ1-1; CDR3nt: TGTGCCATCTGTGCAGAAACTGAAGCTTTCTTT; CDR3aa: CAICAETEAFF
abundance: -; d_gene: TRBD2; v_gene: TRBV18; j_gene: TRBJ2-3; CDR3nt: TGTGCCAGCTCACTCCGAGCGGGAGAGGATACGCAGTATTTT; CDR3aa: CASSLRAGEDTQYF
abundance: -; d_gene: -; v_gene: TRBV9; j_gene: TRBJ2-7; CDR3nt: TGTGCCAGCAGCCCCGCCCAGTCCTACGAGCAGTACTTC; CDR3aa: CASSPAQSYEQYF
abundance: -; d_gene: -; v_gene: TRBV6-6; j_gene: TRBJ2-6; CDR3nt: TGTGCCAGCAGTTACACGAGCTCTGGGGCCAACGTCCTGACTTTC; CDR3aa: CASSYTSSGANVLTF
abundance: few; d_gene: TRBD1; v_gene: TRBV27; j_gene: TRBJ1-4; CDR3nt: TGTGCCACCAAAGAGGTGGGACAGGGGAATGAAAAACTGTTTTTT; CDR3aa: CATKEVGQGNEKLFF
abundance: -; d_gene: -; v_gene: TRBV5-4; j_gene: TRBJ1-4; CDR3nt: TGTGCCAGCAGCTTTAGCACTAATGAAAAACTGTTTTTT; CDR3aa: CASSFSTNEKLFF
abundance: -; d_gene: TRBD1; v_gene: TRBV7-9; j_gene: TRBJ1-2; CDR3nt: TGTGCCAGCAGCTTAGGTCAGGGGGCAGTTGGCTACACCTTC; CDR3aa: CASSLGQGAVGYTF
abundance: -; d_gene: -; v_gene: TRBV4-2; j_gene: TRBJ1-4; CDR3nt: TGTGCCAGCAGTCAAGAATTCGGGGGGGAAAAACTGTTTTTT; CDR3aa: CASSQEFGGEKLFF
abundance: -; d_gene: TRBD1; v_gene: TRBV2; j_gene: TRBJ1-1; CDR3nt: TGTGCCAGCAGAAGGACAGGGGGAGTGAACACTGAAGCTTTCTTT; CDR3aa: CASRRTGGVNTEAFF
abundance: -; d_gene: -; v_gene: TRBV28; j_gene: TRBJ1-1; CDR3nt: TGTGCCAGCAGTTTGGACATCACGAACACTGAAGCTTTCTTT; CDR3aa: CASSLDITNTEAFF
abundance: -; d_gene: TRBD2; v_gene: TRBV10-2; j_gene: TRBJ2-7; CDR3nt: TGCGCCAGCAGTGACCCCAGACTAGCGGGAGAGCCTCCCTACGAGCAGTACTTC; CDR3aa: CASSDPRLAGEPPYEQYF
abundance: few; d_gene: -; v_gene: TRBV7-3; j_gene: TRBJ2-1; CDR3nt: TGTGCCAGCAGCTTAGGAGGTACCTACAATGAGCAGTTCTTC; CDR3aa: CASSLGGTYNEQFF
abundance: -; d_gene: TRBD1; v_gene: TRBV27; j_gene: TRBJ2-2; CDR3nt: TGTGCCAGCAGCCTTGGGACAGGGTATAGGGCCGGGGAGCTGTTTTTT; CDR3aa: CASSLGTGYRAGELFF
abundance: -; d_gene: -; v_gene: TRBV5-1; j_gene: TRBJ1-1; CDR3nt: TGCGCCAGCAGCTTACAGGGTGGCACTGAAGCTTTCTTT; CDR3aa: CASSLQGGTEAFF
abundance: -; d_gene: TRBD1; v_gene: TRBV3-1/TRBV3-2; j_gene: TRBJ2-1; CDR3nt: TGTGCCAGCAGCCCGGACAGGGGGTTTTACAATGAGCAGTTCTTC; CDR3aa: CASSPDRGFYNEQFF
abundance: -; d_gene: -; v_gene: TRBV3-1/TRBV3-2; j_gene: TRBJ1-1; CDR3nt: TGTGCCAGCAGCCGACAGGTAGGGTGGAACACTGAAGCTTTCTTT; CDR3aa: CASSRQVGWNTEAFF
abundance: -; d_gene: TRBD1; v_gene: TRBV28; j_gene: TRBJ2-2; CDR3nt: TGTGCCAGCTACGAAGGGGGCAGAACCGGGGAGCTGTTTTTT; CDR3aa: CASYEGGRTGELFF
abundance: few; d_gene: TRBD1; v_gene: TRBV28; j_gene: TRBJ1-6; CDR3nt: TGTGCCAGCAGTTTCATAGGACAGGGCTATAATTCACCCCTCCACTTT; CDR3aa: CASSFIGQGYNSPLHF
abundance: -; d_gene: -; v_gene: TRBV6-5; j_gene: TRBJ1-1; CDR3nt: TGTGCCAGCGGGCTTTTATATGAGAACACTGAAGCTTTCTTT; CDR3aa: CASGLLYENTEAFF
abundance: -; d_gene: -; v_gene: TRBV20-1; j_gene: TRBJ1-1; CDR3nt: TGCAGTGCCCCGGACAGTTCTGAAGCTTTCTTT; CDR3aa: CSAPDSSEAFF
abundance: -; d_gene: -; v_gene: TRBV3-1/TRBV3-2; j_gene: TRBJ2-4; CDR3nt: TGTGCCAGCAGCAATCGAGCCAAAAACATTCAGTACTTC; CDR3aa: CASSNRAKNIQYF
abundance: -; d_gene: TRBD1; v_gene: TRBV4-2; j_gene: TRBJ2-6; CDR3nt: TGTGCCAGCAGCCAGGGACAGCTTAGCTCTGGGGCCAACGTCCTGACTTTC; CDR3aa: CASSQGQLSSGANVLTF
abundance: many; d_gene: TRBD1; v_gene: TRBV27; j_gene: TRBJ1-1; CDR3nt: TGTGCCAGCAGTTCGGGACAGGGTTACACTGAAGCTTTCTTT; CDR3aa: CASSSGQGYTEAFF
abundance: -; d_gene: TRBD2; v_gene: TRBV6-4; j_gene: TRBJ2-2; CDR3nt: TGTGCCAGCAGTTCAGGACTAGCGGGAGCCGGGGAGCTGTTTTTT; CDR3aa: CASSSGLAGAGELFF
abundance: few; d_gene: TRBD2; v_gene: TRBV24-1; j_gene: TRBJ2-2; CDR3nt: TGTGCCACCAGTGAAGACCATACTAGCGGGGGGAACACCGGGGAGCTGTTTTTT; CDR3aa: CATSEDHTSGGNTGELFF
abundance: -; d_gene: -; v_gene: TRBV12-3/TRBV12-4; j_gene: TRBJ1-3; CDR3nt: TGTGCCAGCAGTCTCCAGGGAGGCACCATATATTTT; CDR3aa: CASSLQGGTIYF
abundance: -; d_gene: -; v_gene: TRBV28; j_gene: TRBJ2-2; CDR3nt: TGTGCCAGCACTCTTTCAGGTAATAGCACCGGGGAGCTGTTTTTT; CDR3aa: CASTLSGNSTGELFF
abundance: -; d_gene: -; v_gene: TRBV5-1; j_gene: TRBJ2-7; CDR3nt: TGCGCCAGCAGCTTGATGCAGGCATCCTACGAGCAGTACTTC; CDR3aa: CASSLMQASYEQYF
abundance: -; d_gene: TRBD1; v_gene: TRBV6-1; j_gene: TRBJ1-5; CDR3nt: TGTGCCAGCAGTGAAGCGCCACAGGGGCAGTCCCAGCATTTT; CDR3aa: CASSEAPQGQSQHF